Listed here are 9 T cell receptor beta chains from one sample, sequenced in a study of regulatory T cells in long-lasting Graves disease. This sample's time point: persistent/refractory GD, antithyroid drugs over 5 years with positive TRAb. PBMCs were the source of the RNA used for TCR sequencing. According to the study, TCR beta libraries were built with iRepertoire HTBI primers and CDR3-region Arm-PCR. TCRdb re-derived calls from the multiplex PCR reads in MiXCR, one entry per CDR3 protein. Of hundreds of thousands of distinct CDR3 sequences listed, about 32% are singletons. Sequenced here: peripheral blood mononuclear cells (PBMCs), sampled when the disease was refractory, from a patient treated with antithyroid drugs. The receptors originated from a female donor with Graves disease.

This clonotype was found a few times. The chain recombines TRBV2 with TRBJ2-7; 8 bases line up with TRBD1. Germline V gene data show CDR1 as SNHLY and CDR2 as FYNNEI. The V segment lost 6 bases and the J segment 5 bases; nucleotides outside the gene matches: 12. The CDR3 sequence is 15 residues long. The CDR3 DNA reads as TGTGCCAGCAGACTCGACAGGGGCCGCGGGGACGAGCAGTACTTC. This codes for CASRLDRGRGDEQYF.

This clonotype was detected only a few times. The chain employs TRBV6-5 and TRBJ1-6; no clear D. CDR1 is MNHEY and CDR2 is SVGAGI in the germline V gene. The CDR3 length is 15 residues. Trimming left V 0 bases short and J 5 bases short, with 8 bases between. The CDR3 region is CASSYSRAHNSPLHF. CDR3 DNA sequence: TGTGCCAGCAGTTACTCGAGGGCACATAATTCACCCCTCCACTTT.

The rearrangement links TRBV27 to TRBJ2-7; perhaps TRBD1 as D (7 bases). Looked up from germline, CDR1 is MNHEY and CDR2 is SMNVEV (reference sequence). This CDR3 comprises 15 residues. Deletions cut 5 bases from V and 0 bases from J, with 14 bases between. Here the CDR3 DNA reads TGTGCCAGCAGTCCGCAGGGGGGCCTCTCCTACGAGCAGTACTTC. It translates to CASSPQGGLSYEQYF.

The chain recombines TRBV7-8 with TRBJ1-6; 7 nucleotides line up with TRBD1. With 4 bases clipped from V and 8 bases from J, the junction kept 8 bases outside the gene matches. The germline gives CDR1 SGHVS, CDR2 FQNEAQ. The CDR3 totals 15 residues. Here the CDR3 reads CASSSRQGIDSPLHF. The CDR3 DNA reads TGTGCCAGCAGCTCGCGACAGGGTATCGATTCACCCCTCCACTTT.

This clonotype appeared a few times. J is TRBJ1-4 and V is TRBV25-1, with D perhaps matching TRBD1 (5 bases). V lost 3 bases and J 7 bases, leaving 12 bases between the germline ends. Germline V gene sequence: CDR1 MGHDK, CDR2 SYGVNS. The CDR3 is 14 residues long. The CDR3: CASSDLLGGEKLFF. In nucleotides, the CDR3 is TGTGCCAGCAGTGACCTCCTGGGGGGTGAAAAACTGTTTTTT.

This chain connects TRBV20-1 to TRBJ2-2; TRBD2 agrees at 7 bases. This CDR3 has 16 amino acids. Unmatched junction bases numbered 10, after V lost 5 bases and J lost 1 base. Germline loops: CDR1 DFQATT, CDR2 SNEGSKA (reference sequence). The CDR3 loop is CSARTRGSGNTGELFF. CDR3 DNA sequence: TGCAGTGCTCGAACGCGGGGGAGTGGGAACACCGGGGAGCTGTTTTTT.

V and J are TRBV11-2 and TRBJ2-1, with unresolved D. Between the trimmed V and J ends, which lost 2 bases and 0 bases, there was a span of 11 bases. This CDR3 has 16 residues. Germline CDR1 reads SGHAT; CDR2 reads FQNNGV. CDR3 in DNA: TGTGCCAGCAGCTTATTCGGCGGTAACTCCTACAATGAGCAGTTCTTC. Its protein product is CASSLFGGNSYNEQFF.

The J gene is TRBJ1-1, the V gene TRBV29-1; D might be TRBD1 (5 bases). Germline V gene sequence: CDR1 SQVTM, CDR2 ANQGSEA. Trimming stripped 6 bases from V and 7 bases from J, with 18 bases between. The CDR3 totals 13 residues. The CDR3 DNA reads TGCAGCGTGACCTTTGGCGGCGGGGGTGAAGCTTTCTTT. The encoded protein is CSVTFGGGGEAFF.

The CDR3 DNA reads as TGTGCCAGCAGCTTAGCCCCAGAGTCTGAAGCTTTCTTT. Translation gives CASSLAPESEAFF. The chain recombines TRBV7-9 with TRBJ1-1, with D hard to call. Looked up from germline, CDR1 is SEHNR and CDR2 is FQNEAQ (reference sequence). The CDR3 totals 13 residues. The V gene lost 0 bases and the J gene lost 6 bases, with 8 bases spanning the gap.